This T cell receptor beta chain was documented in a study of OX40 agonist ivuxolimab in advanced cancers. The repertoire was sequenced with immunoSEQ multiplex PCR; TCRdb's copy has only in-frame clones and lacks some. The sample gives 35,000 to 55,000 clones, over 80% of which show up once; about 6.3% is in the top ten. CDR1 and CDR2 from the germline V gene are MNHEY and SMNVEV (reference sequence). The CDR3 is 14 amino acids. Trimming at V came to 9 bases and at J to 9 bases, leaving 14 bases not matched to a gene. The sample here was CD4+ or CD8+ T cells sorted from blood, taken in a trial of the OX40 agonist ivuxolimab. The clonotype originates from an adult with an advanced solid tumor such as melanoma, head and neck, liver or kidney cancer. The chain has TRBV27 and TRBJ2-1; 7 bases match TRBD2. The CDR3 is CASSRDYGYGEQFF. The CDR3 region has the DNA TGTGCCAGTAGCCGGGACTATGGTTATGGTGAGCAGTTCTTC.